This TCR beta chain comes out of a study of regulatory T cells in long-lasting Graves disease. On the study more broadly: For under 3 months, newly diagnosed Graves' patients had been taking antithyroid drugs.

On this clonotype itself: Its antigen is as yet unknown. Sequence at one end of the junction differs from germline and may be a read error.

The time point was: newly diagnosed GD, antithyroid drugs for less than 3 months. From RNA extracted from PBMCs, the TCR library was made. Libraries of TCR beta came from iRepertoire HTBI primers plus Arm-PCR of CDR3 regions. TCRdb re-analysed the multiplex PCR reads in MiXCR, keeping a single row per CDR3 protein. The sample yields some 250,000 distinct CDR3 sequences, approximately 20% seen once. Study-wide findings and caveats: When disease was persistent, TRBV28, TRBJ1-2 and TRBJ2-5 were the favored segments.

Per the germline V gene, CDR1 is MNHEY and CDR2 is SMNVEV (reference sequence). The CDR3 length is 15 residues. These sequences were also reported in another study, on T cells in Graves' hyperthyroidism and ophthalmopathy. From that second work: Graves' hyperthyroidism is called stable when ophthalmopathy does not progress within 18 months.

This TCR derives from a woman younger than 45 with Graves disease. The chain couples TRBV27 to TRBJ2-5; D unclear. This specimen was peripheral blood mononuclear cells (PBMCs), taken at new diagnosis, from a patient treated with antithyroid drugs. The CDR3 DNA reads TGTGTCAGCAGTCCCAGTTATATGGCTTGGGAGACCCAGTACTTC. This encodes CVSSPSYMAWETQYF.